Listed here are 30 T cell receptor beta chains from one sample, sequenced in a study of T cells after yellow fever vaccination. Using its own MiXCR run on the 5' RACE reads, TCRdb lists one record per CDR3 protein. The sample consists of over 25,000 distinct CDR3 sequences, less than 7% of them appearing once. Specimen: PBMCs, either bulk or a sorted T-cell subset (CD4+, CD8+, memory, or dextramer-sorted; not recorded which), collected 15 days after the yellow fever booster vaccination. Receptors originate from a man aged 25 to 40 who received the YFV17D yellow fever vaccine.

This clonotype has a count of ten or more. J is TRBJ1-4 and V is TRBV20-1; the D is unclear. This CDR3 is built from 19 residues. Germline V gives CDR1 DFQATT, CDR2 SNEGSKA (reference sequence). For the CDR3, the DNA is TGCAGCCCCTCGGGCGTGGGGTCTCAGCGGGCCCCAGACGATGAAAAACTGTTTTTT. Amino acid sequence: CSPSGVGSQRAPDDEKLFF.

This clonotype was recorded many times. This chain links TRBV30 with TRBJ1-6; the D gene is possibly TRBD1 (5 bases). In germline, CDR1 is GTSNPN, CDR2 SVGIG (reference sequence). The CDR3 totals 14 residues. V lost 4 bases to trimming and J lost 7 bases, with 14 bases between them. Here the CDR3 reads CAWTGLGLNSPLHF. Here the CDR3 DNA reads TGTGCCTGGACCGGGTTGGGACTGAATTCACCCCTCCACTTT.

This clonotype was counted a few times. The CDR3: CASSLNGRTEYF. DNA of the CDR3: TGTGCCAGCAGTTTAAATGGCAGGACCGAGTACTTC. J is TRBJ2-4 and V is TRBV12-3 or TRBV12-4, with D unclear. Trimming removed 2 bases from V and 14 bases from J, with 13 bases in between. This CDR3 comprises 12 residues.

Notes on this clonotype: One base away lies a much larger clone, so this may be a sequencing read error. J is TRBJ2-7 and V is TRBV11-2, with TRBD1 matching over 7 bases. V shed 5 bases and J 9 bases; nucleotides not matched to a gene: 7. Germline assignment: CDR1 SGHAT and CDR2 FQNNGV. The CDR3 covers 12 residues. CDR3 amino acids: CASSPVDRAQYF. DNA of the CDR3: TGTGCCAGCAGCCCCGTTGACAGGGCGCAGTACTTC.

This clonotype was observed at least ten times. One end of the junction does not line up with germline, which may come from a read error. This chain uses TRBV7-2 with TRBJ1-2, with 7 nucleotides matching TRBD1. The CDR3 is 11 residues long. Germline CDR1 SGHTA, CDR2 FQGNSA. The CDR3 DNA reads TGTGCCAGCAGCTCATACCGGGACAGCCACTTC. Its protein is CASSSYRDSHF.

This clonotype appeared many times. This chain joins TRBV25-1 and TRBJ1-1; a weak D match, TRBD1 (6 bases). The CDR3 extends over 13 amino acids. Trimming cost V 4 bases and J 4 bases, with 10 bases left between them. The germline V gene encodes CDR1 MGHDK and CDR2 SYGVNS. CDR3 region: CASSGMDSTEAFF. The CDR3 DNA follows: TGTGCCAGCAGTGGAATGGACAGCACTGAAGCTTTCTTT. Complete variable domain (other parts from reference TRBV25-1 and TRBJ1-1): EADIYQTPRYLVIGTGKKITLECSQTMGHDKMYWYQQDPGMELHLIHYSYGVNSTEKGDLSSESTVSRIRTEHFPLTLESARPSHTSQYLCASSGMDSTEAFFGQGTRLTVV.

This clonotype was observed many times. The chain employs TRBV20-1 and TRBJ2-5; perhaps D is TRBD1 or TRBD2 (5 bases each). Germline loops: CDR1 DFQATT, CDR2 SNEGSKA (reference sequence). This CDR3 comprises 11 residues. The chain's CDR3 is CSRGVQETQYF. CDR3 coding DNA: TGCAGCCGAGGGGTGCAAGAGACCCAGTACTTC.

This chain uses TRBV19 with TRBJ2-7, with D hard to call. CDR1 is LNHDA, CDR2 SQIVND, per germline (reference sequence). The CDR3 is made up of 11 amino acids. Trimming removed 7 bases at V and 8 bases at J, with 12 bases between. CDR3 region: CASTWMQKQYF. CDR3 sequence (DNA): TGTGCCAGTACCTGGATGCAGAAGCAGTACTTC.

This clonotype was counted at least ten times. CDR3 region: CSVVASNSTDTQYF. The CDR3 nucleotides are TGCAGCGTTGTCGCCTCAAACAGCACAGATACGCAGTATTTT. V usage is TRBV29-1 and J usage is TRBJ2-3; D gene uncertain. The CDR3 runs to 14 residues. Germline V gives CDR1 SQVTM, CDR2 ANQGSEA. Trimming pared 4 bases from V and 0 bases from J, leaving 11 bases between.

In its sample, this clonotype was seen many times. The genes are TRBV7-6 and TRBJ2-1; no clear D. Trimming cost V 1 base and J 5 bases, with 6 bases left between them. Germline V gene lookup returns CDR1 SGHVS and CDR2 FNYEAQ. CDR3 size: 13 residues. CDR3 in amino acids: CASSLVANNEQFF. CDR3 sequence (DNA): TGTGCCAGCAGCTTAGTGGCTAACAATGAGCAGTTCTTC.

This clonotype was recorded at least ten times. The V gene is TRBV7-9, the J gene TRBJ1-5; D is undetermined. This CDR3 is built from 12 residues. Germline assignment: CDR1 SEHNR and CDR2 FQNEAQ (reference sequence). Trimming pared 3 bases from V and 7 bases from J, leaving 7 bases between. CDR3 nucleotide sequence: TGTGCCAGCAGCTTCGACAACCAGCCCCAGCATTTT. Protein sequence: CASSFDNQPQHF. Full variable domain (outside the CDR3, taken from reference TRBV7-9 and TRBJ1-5): DTGVSQNPRHKITKRGQNVTFRCDPISEHNRLYWYRQTLGQGPEFLTYFQNEAQLEKSRLLSDRFSAERPKGSFSTLEIQRTEQGDSAMYLCASSFDNQPQHFGDGTRLSIL.

The rearrangement uses TRBV15 and TRBJ1-5; D uncertain. In germline, CDR1 is LNHNV, CDR2 YYDKDF (reference sequence). The CDR3 is 16 amino acids. The germline V and J ends were trimmed by 0 bases and 5 bases, with 14 bases remaining between them. CDR3 coding DNA: TGTGCCACCAGCAGAGATCTTGGTTCGACACATCAGCCCCAGCATTTT. The encoded protein is CATSRDLGSTHQPQHF.

This clonotype was recorded at least ten times. The chain uses TRBV2 and TRBJ1-2; 7 nucleotides line up with TRBD1. The CDR3 runs to 15 residues. Germline V gene lookup returns CDR1 SNHLY and CDR2 FYNNEI. V lost 6 bases, J lost 4 bases, and 11 bases stayed unmatched. The CDR3 is CASSDRGGLGYGYTF. The CDR3 DNA reads as TGTGCCAGCAGCGATAGAGGGGGCCTGGGCTATGGCTACACCTTC.

There are a few counts of this clonotype. The chain joins TRBV7-2 to TRBJ2-1, with D unclear. CDR1 is SGHTA and CDR2 is FQGNSA in the germline V gene. V dropped 4 bases and J dropped 8 bases, with 15 bases sitting between them. The CDR3 loop spans 14 amino acids. The DNA for the CDR3 is TGTGCCAGCAGCTCCGGGTCGAAGTTTTATGAGCAGTTCTTC. It codes for CASSSGSKFYEQFF. Using reference TRBV7-2 and TRBJ2-1 for the parts outside the CDR3, the full variable domain is GAGVSQSPSNKVTEKGKDVELRCDPISGHTALYWYRQSLGQGLEFLIYFQGNSAPDKSGLPSDRFSAERTGGSVSTLTIQRTQQEDSAVYLCASSSGSKFYEQFFGPGTRLTVL.

This clonotype was counted ten times or more. The rearrangement joins TRBV3-1 to TRBJ1-1, with a possible D match to TRBD1 (5 bases). Germline assignment: CDR1 LGHDT and CDR2 YNNKEL (reference sequence). Trimming pared 1 base from V and 6 bases from J, leaving 12 bases between. The CDR3 loop spans 14 amino acids. This chain's CDR3 is CASSQGQRGSEAFF. The CDR3 coding sequence is TGTGCCAGCAGCCAAGGTCAGCGGGGCTCTGAAGCTTTCTTT.

In its sample, this clonotype was seen many times. The CDR3: CSARSPGTSTDTQYF. CDR3 nucleotides: TGCAGTGCTAGATCCCCCGGGACTAGCACAGATACGCAGTATTTT. The chain is built from TRBV20-1 and TRBJ2-3; TRBD2 might be the D (6 bases). This CDR3 is built from 15 residues. Looked up from germline, CDR1 is DFQATT and CDR2 is SNEGSKA (reference sequence). V lost 2 bases, J lost 0 bases, and 12 bases lay in between.

This clonotype has at least ten counts. This chain connects TRBV6-1 to TRBJ1-2, with D maybe TRBD1 (5 bases). V was clipped by 4 bases and J by 0 bases, with 9 bases between them. CDR3 length: 14 amino acids. Germline loops: CDR1 MNHNS, CDR2 SASEGT. Written as DNA, the CDR3 is TGTGCCAGCAGTGGACAGAGAGCTAACTATGGCTACACCTTC. Protein product: CASSGQRANYGYTF.

Many counts were recorded for this clonotype. V and J are TRBV5-1 and TRBJ2-7; the match to TRBD2 covers 10 bases. The CDR3 sequence is 22 residues long. Germline CDR1 and CDR2: SGHRS and YFSETQ. J lost 1 base, V lost 1 base, and 23 bases had no gene match. The CDR3 DNA reads TGCGCCAGCAGCTTGCTGACACCGATAAGGACCAGCGGGAGGGCCTCATCCTACGAGCAGTACTTC. Protein sequence: CASSLLTPIRTSGRASSYEQYF.

This clonotype has ten or more counts. CDR3 nucleotides: TGCGCCAGCAGTGTGGAGCCGAATACGCAGTATTTT. As protein: CASSVEPNTQYF. The V call is TRBV10-1, the J call TRBJ2-3, with D hard to call. The germline V gene has CDR1 WNHNN and CDR2 SYGVQD (reference sequence). The CDR3 is made up of 12 amino acids. V was clipped by 4 bases and J by 7 bases, with 9 bases between them.

This clonotype was seen repeatedly, ten times or more. The chain uses TRBV9 and TRBJ2-2; D unresolved. Germline CDR1 reads SGDLS; CDR2 reads YYNGEE. The CDR3 runs 11 residues. The V end lost 3 bases, the J end lost 13 bases, and 10 bases lay between the germline ends. CDR3 sequence reads: CASSEGSGLFF. In DNA, the CDR3 is TGTGCCAGCAGCGAGGGCTCGGGGCTGTTTTTT. The full variable domain, with the rest looked up from reference TRBV9 and TRBJ2-2, is DSGVTQTPKHLITATGQRVTLRCSPRSGDLSVYWYQQSLDQGLQFLIQYYNGEERAKGNILERFSAQQFPDLHSELNLSSLELGDSALYFCASSEGSGLFFGEGSRLTVL.

This clonotype occurred many times. The rearrangement uses TRBV20-1 and TRBJ2-7; TRBD2 matches at 11 bases. The CDR3 contains 16 residues. Germline CDR1 DFQATT, CDR2 SNEGSKA (reference sequence). V shed 3 bases and J 1 base; nucleotides not matched to a gene: 8. The CDR3 sequence: CSASGGGTSGSYEQYF. CDR3 nucleotide sequence: TGCAGTGCTAGTGGAGGCGGGACTAGCGGTTCCTACGAGCAGTACTTC.

This clonotype was detected ten times or more. This rearrangement joins TRBV5-1 to TRBJ2-7, with 8 bases that match TRBD2. Germline trimming cut 7 bases from V and 3 bases from J; bases unmatched to any gene: 9. The germline gives CDR1 SGHRS, CDR2 YFSETQ. The CDR3 runs 14 residues. For the CDR3, the DNA is TGCGCCAGCTCCCGGGAGGGCCAGGTCTACGAGCAGTACTTC. Translation gives CASSREGQVYEQYF. Filled out from reference TRBV5-1 and TRBJ2-7, the complete variable domain reads KAGVTQTPRYLIKTRGQQVTLSCSPISGHRSVSWYQQTPGQGLQFLFEYFSETQRNKGNFPGRFSGRQFSNSRSEMNVSTLELGDSALYLCASSREGQVYEQYFGPGTRLTVT.

This clonotype was seen many times. The chain couples TRBV10-3 to TRBJ2-1; 8 bases agree with TRBD1. V trimming: 3 bases; J trimming: 9 bases; junction bases outside the gene matches: 16. Germline V gene lookup returns CDR1 ENHRY and CDR2 SYGVKD. This CDR3 spans 17 amino acids. This chain's CDR3 is CAISDSVGDRGRCEQFF. The CDR3 DNA sequence: TGTGCCATCAGTGACAGTGTCGGAGACAGGGGTAGGTGTGAGCAGTTCTTC.

The table lists this clonotype with many counts. The V and J genes are TRBV6-5 and TRBJ1-3; D gene ambiguous. Trimming pared 8 bases from V and 4 bases from J, leaving 9 bases between. Germline V gives CDR1 MNHEY, CDR2 SVGAGI. The CDR3 length is 12 residues. CDR3 sequence reads: CASGGRGNTIYF. The CDR3 DNA reads TGTGCCAGCGGAGGGCGCGGAAACACCATATATTTT.

At least ten counts were recorded for this clonotype. The J gene is TRBJ2-1, the V gene TRBV6-5, with TRBD1 as a possible D gene (5 bases). This CDR3 is built from 15 residues. The ends were cut back, 5 bases at V and 7 bases at J, with 18 bases in the middle. The V gene's germline CDR1 is MNHEY and CDR2 SVGAGI. The CDR3 region is CASSPTSSGKNEQFF. The CDR3, as DNA: TGTGCCAGCAGTCCCACCTCCTCAGGGAAAAATGAGCAGTTCTTC.

This clonotype is labeled medium-sized. The gene calls are TRBV20-1 and TRBJ1-4, with D unclear. This CDR3 is 11 amino acids long. Germline V gene lookup returns CDR1 DFQATT and CDR2 SNEGSKA (reference sequence). Trimming left V 7 bases short and J 8 bases short, with 11 bases between. The CDR3 DNA reads as TGCAGTGTTCCCGCGGGGGAAAAACTGTTTTTT. The encoded protein is CSVPAGEKLFF.

There are many counts of this clonotype. The chain links TRBV12-3 or TRBV12-4 to TRBJ2-7; D is possibly TRBD2 (6 bases). The CDR3 extends over 14 amino acids. V was pared by 2 bases and J by 2 bases, with 10 bases between. CDR3 DNA sequence: TGTGCCAGCAGTTTATTCGGACTAACCTACGAGCAGTACTTC. This translates into CASSLFGLTYEQYF.

Ten or more counts support this clonotype. The genes are TRBV12-3 or TRBV12-4 and TRBJ1-5, with 7 bases identical to TRBD1. The CDR3 is made up of 15 amino acids. Germline trimming cut 5 bases from V and 2 bases from J; bases unmatched to any gene: 6. CDR3 DNA sequence: TGTGCCAGCAGTCCAGGGGGTATGGGCAATCAGCCCCAGCATTTT. Its protein is CASSPGGMGNQPQHF.

The CDR3 nucleotides are TGCGCCAGCAGCCCAGGGACTAGCGGGATCAATGAGCAGTTCTTC. It translates to CASSPGTSGINEQFF. The chain is built from TRBV5-1 and TRBJ2-1, with 13 bases identical to TRBD2. This CDR3 contains 15 residues. The J segment lost 6 bases and the V segment lost 4 bases, leaving 4 bases of the junction unmatched. Germline V gene sequence: CDR1 SGHRS, CDR2 YFSETQ. The full variable domain, rest sourced from reference TRBV5-1 and TRBJ2-1, is KAGVTQTPRYLIKTRGQQVTLSCSPISGHRSVSWYQQTPGQGLQFLFEYFSETQRNKGNFPGRFSGRQFSNSRSEMNVSTLELGDSALYLCASSPGTSGINEQFFGPGTRLTVL.

This clonotype was picked up many times. V gene TRBV27 combines with J gene TRBJ1-5; maybe TRBD1 (6 bases). Germline values: CDR1 MNHEY, CDR2 SMNVEV (reference sequence). Trimming shortened V by 4 bases and J by 5 bases, and 21 bases separated the two germline ends. CDR3 size: 17 residues. The CDR3 is CASSSRTGMTFHQPQHF. CDR3 DNA sequence: TGTGCCAGCAGTTCGAGAACAGGGATGACGTTCCATCAGCCCCAGCATTTT.